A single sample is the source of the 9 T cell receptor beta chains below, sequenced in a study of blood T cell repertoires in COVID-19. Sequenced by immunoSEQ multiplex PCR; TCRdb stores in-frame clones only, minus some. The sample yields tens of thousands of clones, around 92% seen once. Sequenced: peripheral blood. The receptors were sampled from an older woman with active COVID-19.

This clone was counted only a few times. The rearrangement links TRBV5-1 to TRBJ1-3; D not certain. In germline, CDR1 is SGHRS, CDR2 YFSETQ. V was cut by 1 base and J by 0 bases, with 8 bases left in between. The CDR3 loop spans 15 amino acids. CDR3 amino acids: CASSLTVSSGNTIYF. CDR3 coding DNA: TGCGCCAGCAGCTTGACAGTTTCCTCTGGAAACACCATATATTTT.

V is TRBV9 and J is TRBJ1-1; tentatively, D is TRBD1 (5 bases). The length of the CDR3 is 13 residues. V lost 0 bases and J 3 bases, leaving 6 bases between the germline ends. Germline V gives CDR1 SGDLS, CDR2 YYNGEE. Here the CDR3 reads CASSVGGDTEAFF. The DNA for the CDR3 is TGTGCCAGCAGCGTAGGGGGGGACACTGAAGCTTTCTTT.

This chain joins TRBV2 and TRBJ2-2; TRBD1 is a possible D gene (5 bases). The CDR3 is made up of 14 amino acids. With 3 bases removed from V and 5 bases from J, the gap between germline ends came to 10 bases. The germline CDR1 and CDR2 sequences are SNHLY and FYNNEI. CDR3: CASSEARATGELFF. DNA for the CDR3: TGTGCCAGCAGTGAGGCCAGGGCGACCGGGGAGCTGTTTTTT.

The CDR3 DNA follows: TGTGCCAGCAGCCCCATAAGCGGCCAGGCCGGGGAGCTGTTTTTT. Its translation is CASSPISGQAGELFF. The chain carries TRBV3-1 (or the pseudogene TRBV3-2) and TRBJ2-2; TRBD2 might be the D (5 bases). Trimming took off 4 bases at V and 6 bases at J, with 15 bases between the two ends. In germline, CDR1 is LGHDT, CDR2 YNNKEL (reference sequence). This CDR3 is 15 amino acids long.

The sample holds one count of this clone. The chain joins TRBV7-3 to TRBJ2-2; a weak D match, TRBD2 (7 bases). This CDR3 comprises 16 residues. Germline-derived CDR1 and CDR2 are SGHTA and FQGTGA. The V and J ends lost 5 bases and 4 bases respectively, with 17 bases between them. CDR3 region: CASSPRRGGSTGELFF. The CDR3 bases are TGTGCCAGCAGCCCCCGTAGGGGGGGCAGCACCGGGGAGCTGTTTTTT.

The CDR3 nucleotides are TGTGCCAGCAGCGTAGGCGGAGCGGTAGGAAACACCATATATTTT. As protein: CASSVGGAVGNTIYF. The chain is built from TRBV9 and TRBJ1-3; D ambiguous. The CDR3 extends over 15 amino acids. Germline V gene data show CDR1 as SGDLS and CDR2 as YYNGEE. V was clipped by 0 bases and J by 4 bases, with 11 bases between them.

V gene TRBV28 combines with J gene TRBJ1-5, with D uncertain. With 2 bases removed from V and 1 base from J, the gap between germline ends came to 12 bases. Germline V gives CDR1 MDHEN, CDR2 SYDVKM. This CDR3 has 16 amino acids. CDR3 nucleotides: TGTGCCAGCAGTTTACGGTCAGGTATGAGCAATCAGCCCCAGCATTTT. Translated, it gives CASSLRSGMSNQPQHF.

CDR3 in amino acids: CASSPTSGGAREQFF. The DNA for the CDR3 is TGTGCCAGCAGCCCGACTAGCGGGGGGGCGAGGGAGCAGTTCTTC. The chain joins TRBV7-9 to TRBJ2-1, with 14 bases aligning to TRBD2. Unmatched junction bases numbered 7, after V lost 5 bases and J lost 10 bases. This CDR3 contains 15 residues. Germline V gene sequence: CDR1 SEHNR, CDR2 FQNEAQ (reference sequence).

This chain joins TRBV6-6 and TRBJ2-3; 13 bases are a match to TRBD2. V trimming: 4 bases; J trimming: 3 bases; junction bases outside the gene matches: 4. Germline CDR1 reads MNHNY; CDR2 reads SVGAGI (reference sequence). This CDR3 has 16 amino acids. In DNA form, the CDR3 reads TGTGCCAGCAGTTCGCCGACTAGCGGGGGGACAGATACGCAGTATTTT. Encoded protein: CASSSPTSGGTDTQYF.